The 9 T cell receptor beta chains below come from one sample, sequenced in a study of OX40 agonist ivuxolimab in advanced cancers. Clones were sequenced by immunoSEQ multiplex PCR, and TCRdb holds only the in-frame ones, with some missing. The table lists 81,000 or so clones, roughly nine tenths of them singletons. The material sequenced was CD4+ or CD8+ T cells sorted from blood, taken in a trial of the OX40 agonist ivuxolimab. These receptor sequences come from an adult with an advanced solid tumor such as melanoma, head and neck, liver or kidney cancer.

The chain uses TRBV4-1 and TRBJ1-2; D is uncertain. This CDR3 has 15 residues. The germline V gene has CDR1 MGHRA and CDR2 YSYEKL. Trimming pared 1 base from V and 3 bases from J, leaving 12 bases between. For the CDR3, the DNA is TGCGCCAGCAGCCAAGTGGCCAGGTCGGACTATGGCTACACCTTC. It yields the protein CASSQVARSDYGYTF.

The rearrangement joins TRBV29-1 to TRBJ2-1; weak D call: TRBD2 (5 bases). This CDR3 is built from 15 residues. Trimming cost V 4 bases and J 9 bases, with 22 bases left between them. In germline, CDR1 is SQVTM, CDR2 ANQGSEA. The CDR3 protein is CSVVLREVRVLEQFF. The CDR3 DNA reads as TGCAGCGTTGTTCTACGGGAAGTTAGGGTTCTTGAGCAGTTCTTC.

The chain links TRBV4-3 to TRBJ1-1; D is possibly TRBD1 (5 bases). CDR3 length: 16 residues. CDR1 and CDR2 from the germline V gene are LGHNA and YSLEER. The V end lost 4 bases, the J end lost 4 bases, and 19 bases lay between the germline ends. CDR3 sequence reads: CASSPTVGLSGTEAFF. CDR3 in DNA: TGCGCCAGCAGCCCAACTGTGGGGCTTTCGGGCACTGAAGCTTTCTTT.

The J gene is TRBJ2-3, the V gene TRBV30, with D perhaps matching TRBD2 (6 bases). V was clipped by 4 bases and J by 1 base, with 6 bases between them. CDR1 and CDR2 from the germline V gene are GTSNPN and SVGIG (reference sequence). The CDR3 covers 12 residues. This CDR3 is CAWTSGTDTQYF. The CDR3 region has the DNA TGTGCCTGGACTAGCGGCACAGATACGCAGTATTTT.

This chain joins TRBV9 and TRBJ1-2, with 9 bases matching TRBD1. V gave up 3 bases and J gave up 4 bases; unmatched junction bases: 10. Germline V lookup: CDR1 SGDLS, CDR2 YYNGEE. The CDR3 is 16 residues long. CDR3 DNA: TGTGCCAGCAGCGGTGGCCGGACAGGGGAAGGCTATGGCTACACCTTC. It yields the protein CASSGGRTGEGYGYTF.

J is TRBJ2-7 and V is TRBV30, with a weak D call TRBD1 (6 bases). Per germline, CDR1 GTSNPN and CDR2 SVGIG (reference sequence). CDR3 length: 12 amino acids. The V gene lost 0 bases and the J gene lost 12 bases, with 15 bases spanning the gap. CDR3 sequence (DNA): TGTGCCTGGAGTGTAGGGGGAGAGGGGTTGTACTTC. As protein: CAWSVGGEGLYF. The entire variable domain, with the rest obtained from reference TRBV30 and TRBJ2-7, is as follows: SQTIHQWPATLVQPVGSPLSLECTVEGTSNPNLYWYRQAAGRGLQLLFYSVGIGQISSEVPQNLSASRPQDRQFILSSKKLLLSDSGFYLCAWSVGGEGLYFGPGTRLTVT.

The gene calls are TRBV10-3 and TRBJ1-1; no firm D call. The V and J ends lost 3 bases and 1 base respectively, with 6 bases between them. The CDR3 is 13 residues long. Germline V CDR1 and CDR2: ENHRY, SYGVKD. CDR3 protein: CAISDTQNTEAFF. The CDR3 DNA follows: TGTGCCATCAGTGACACACAGAACACTGAAGCTTTCTTT.

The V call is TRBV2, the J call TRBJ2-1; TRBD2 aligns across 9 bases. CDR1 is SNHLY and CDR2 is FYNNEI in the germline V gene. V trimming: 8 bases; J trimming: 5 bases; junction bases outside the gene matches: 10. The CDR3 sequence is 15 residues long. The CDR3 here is CASSVAGDPNNEQFF. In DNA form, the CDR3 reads TGTGCCAGCTCCGTAGCGGGAGACCCGAACAATGAGCAGTTCTTC.

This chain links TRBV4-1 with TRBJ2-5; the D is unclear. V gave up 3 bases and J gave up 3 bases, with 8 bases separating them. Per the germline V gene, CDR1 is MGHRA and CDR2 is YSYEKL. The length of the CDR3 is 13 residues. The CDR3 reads CASSHITEETQYF. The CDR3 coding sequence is TGCGCCAGCAGCCATATAACGGAAGAGACCCAGTACTTC.